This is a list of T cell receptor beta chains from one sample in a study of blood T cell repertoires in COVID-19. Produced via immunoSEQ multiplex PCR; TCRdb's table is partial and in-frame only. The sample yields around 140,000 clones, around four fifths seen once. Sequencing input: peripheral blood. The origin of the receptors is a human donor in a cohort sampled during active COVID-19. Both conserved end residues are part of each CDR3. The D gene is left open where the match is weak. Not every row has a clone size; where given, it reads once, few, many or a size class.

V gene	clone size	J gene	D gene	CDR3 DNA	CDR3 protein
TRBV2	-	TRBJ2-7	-	TGTGCCAGCAACAGTCAGACCTTCGGCGAGCAGTACTTC	CASNSQTFGEQYF
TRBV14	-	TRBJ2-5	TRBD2	TGTGCCAGCAGCCAAAGACTAGCGGCTTACCAAGAGACCCAGTACTTC	CASSQRLAAYQETQYF
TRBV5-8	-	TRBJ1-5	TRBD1	TGTGCCAGCAGCTTGGTCAGGGGGGTTCAGCCCCAGCATTTT	CASSLVRGVQPQHF
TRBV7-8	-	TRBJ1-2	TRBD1	TGTGCCAGCAGTCAGGACAGGGTGTATGGCTACACCTTC	CASSQDRVYGYTF
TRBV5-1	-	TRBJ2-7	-	TGCGCCAGCAGCTTGGGGGTTGGGACAAGCCACTACGAGCAGTACTTC	CASSLGVGTSHYEQYF
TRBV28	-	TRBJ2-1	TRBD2	TGTGCCAGCAGTTTACTCGGGGGGAGCCCGTCCAATGAGCAGTTCTTC	CASSLLGGSPSNEQFF
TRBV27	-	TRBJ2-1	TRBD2	TGTGCCAGCAGTTCCAGCTTACTAGCGGGAATCAGTGAGCAGTTCTTC	CASSSSLLAGISEQFF
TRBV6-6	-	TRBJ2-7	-	TGTGCCAGCAGCCCACAGGGAGGGCTGGGGTACGAGCAGTACTTC	CASSPQGGLGYEQYF
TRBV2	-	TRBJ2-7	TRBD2	TGTGCCAGCAGCGTAGCGGGAGTCTACGAGCAGTACTTC	CASSVAGVYEQYF
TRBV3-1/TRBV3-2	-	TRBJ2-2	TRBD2	TGTGCCAGCAGCCGACTAGCGGGAGGATCTGGGGAGCTGTTTTTT	CASSRLAGGSGELFF
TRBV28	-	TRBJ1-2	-	TGTGCCAGCAGTCCCCCCGGGAGGGTGCTTGGCTACACCTTC	CASSPPGRVLGYTF
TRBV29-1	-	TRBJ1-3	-	TGCAGCGTGGAGGAGGGTTTCTCTGGAAACACCATATATTTT	CSVEEGFSGNTIYF
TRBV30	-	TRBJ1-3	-	TGTGCCTGGAGTGTACGGGGCTCTGGAAACACCATATATTTT	CAWSVRGSGNTIYF
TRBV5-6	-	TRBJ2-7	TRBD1	TGTGCCAGCAGCTTCGGGACAGGAGTCGACGAGCAGTACTTC	CASSFGTGVDEQYF
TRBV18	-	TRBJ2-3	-	TGTGCCAGCTCACCGCGGCCACAACGTGCAGATACGCAGTATTTT	CASSPRPQRADTQYF
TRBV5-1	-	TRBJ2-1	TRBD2	TGCGCCAGCAGCTTGGACGAAGCGGGAATTAATGAGCAGTTCTTC	CASSLDEAGINEQFF
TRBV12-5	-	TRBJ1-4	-	TGTGCTAGTGGTTTTAAAAATAGACAGGCGGCCGTAGAAAAACTGTTTTTT	CASGFKNRQAAVEKLFF
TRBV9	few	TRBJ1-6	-	TGTGCCAGCAGCGTACTTACAGGCAATTCTCCCCTCCACTTT	CASSVLTGNSPLHF
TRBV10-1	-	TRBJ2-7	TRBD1	TGCGCCAGCAAACTAGAAATCCGGGACAGCTTTCGATACGAGCAGTACTTC	CASKLEIRDSFRYEQYF
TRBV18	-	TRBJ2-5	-	TGTGCCAGCTCACCACCTTCGCAGTGGGAGACCCAGTACTTC	CASSPPSQWETQYF
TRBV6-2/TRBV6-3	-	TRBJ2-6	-	TGTGCCAGCAGCGTGGGGCTAGCTGGGGCCAACGTCCTGACTTTC	CASSVGLAGANVLTF
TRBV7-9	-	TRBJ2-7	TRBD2	TGTGCCAGCAGCTTAGCGAGAAGCGGGAGGGACTCCTACGAGCAGTACTTC	CASSLARSGRDSYEQYF
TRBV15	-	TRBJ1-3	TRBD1	TGTGCCACCAGCCTCGACAGGGCAACCCGAAACACCATATATTTT	CATSLDRATRNTIYF
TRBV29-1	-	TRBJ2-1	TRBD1	TGCAGAGTGGGGGACAGGTCGAATGAGCAGTTCTTC	CRVGDRSNEQFF
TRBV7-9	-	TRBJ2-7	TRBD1	TGTGCCAGCAGCCTAGGGACAGGGGCCACCTACGAGCAGTACTTC	CASSLGTGATYEQYF
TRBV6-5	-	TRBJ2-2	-	TGTGCCAGCAGTTACTATCCAACAAATAAGGGGGAGCTGTTTTTT	CASSYYPTNKGELFF
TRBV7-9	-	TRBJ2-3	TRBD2	TGTGCCAGCAGCTCGGCGGGTTTTGGTAGCGGGATAGGAGATACGCAGTATTTT	CASSSAGFGSGIGDTQYF
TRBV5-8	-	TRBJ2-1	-	TGTGCCAGCAGCCCCGGGATAGCCGTTGAGCATGAGCAGTTCTTC	CASSPGIAVEHEQFF
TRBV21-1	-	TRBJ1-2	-	TGTGCCAGCAGCAAAGACCGGCAGGGAAGGATCCGTGGCTACACCTTC	CASSKDRQGRIRGYTF
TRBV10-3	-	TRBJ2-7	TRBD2	TGTGCCATTCGTAGCGGGGCGAGCTCCTACGAGCAGTACTTC	CAIRSGASSYEQYF
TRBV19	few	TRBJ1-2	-	TGTGCCAGTAGTATTGCTTCAGCTAACTATGGCTACACCTTC	CASSIASANYGYTF